A selection of T cell receptor beta chains follows, all from one sample in a study of blood T cell repertoires in COVID-19. Clones were sequenced by immunoSEQ multiplex PCR, and TCRdb holds only the in-frame ones, with some missing. The table shows about 320,000 clones, with about nine tenths occurring only once. The specimen was PBMCs or T cells enriched from blood (not recorded which). The source of these receptors is a man aged 55 to 69 who had recovered from COVID-19. The CDR3 runs from the conserved cysteine through the conserved F or W. The D gene is left open where the match is weak. A clone size is listed for some rows: how often the clone was seen (once, few, many), or a class if it is expanded.

d_call j_call clone_size v_call cdr3_aa cdr3_nt
TRBD2 TRBJ2-7 NA TRBV11-2 CASTSGAGGPYEQYF TGTGCCAGCACCTCGGGGGCGGGAGGGCCCTACGAGCAGTACTTC
TRBD1 TRBJ2-3 NA TRBV2 CASNRGTSTDTQYF TGTGCCAGCAACAGGGGGACTAGCACAGATACGCAGTATTTT
NA TRBJ1-2 NA TRBV6-6 CASSYPPGTTNYGYTF TGTGCCAGCAGTTACCCCCCCGGGACAACCAACTATGGCTACACCTTC
NA TRBJ1-5 NA TRBV28 CASRLPGGSNQPQHF TGTGCCAGCAGACTCCCCGGGGGGTCCAATCAGCCCCAGCATTTT
NA TRBJ1-4 once TRBV11-2 CASSPYRAGYEKLFF TGTGCCAGCAGCCCGTACCGGGCAGGGTATGAAAAACTGTTTTTT
NA TRBJ1-6 NA TRBV9 CASSRELPSSPLHF TGTGCCAGCAGCCGGGAACTACCGAGTTCACCCCTCCACTTT
TRBD2 TRBJ2-3 once TRBV5-1 CASSRLAGASDTQYF TGCGCCAGCAGCCGACTAGCGGGAGCGAGTGATACGCAGTATTTT
NA TRBJ1-6 NA TRBV5-1 CASSLVLAADSPLHF TGCGCCAGCAGCTTGGTCCTGGCTGCGGATTCACCCCTCCACTTT
TRBD2 TRBJ2-7 once TRBV3-1/TRBV3-2 CASSPRGAGSLYYEQYF TGTGCCAGCAGCCCTCGAGGAGCGGGGTCCCTCTACTACGAGCAGTACTTC
TRBD1 TRBJ1-1 NA TRBV11-1 CASNPDRGRLTEAFF TGTGCCAGCAATCCAGACAGGGGGCGGCTCACTGAAGCTTTCTTT
NA TRBJ1-6 NA TRBV2 CASIRENNSPLHF TGTGCCAGCATCCGAGAAAATAATTCACCCCTCCACTTT
NA TRBJ1-5 NA TRBV5-1 CASSREGQSNQPQHF TGCGCCAGCAGCAGAGAAGGACAGAGCAATCAGCCCCAGCATTTT
NA TRBJ2-7 NA TRBV29-1 CSVEEVGGHEQYF TGCAGCGTTGAGGAAGTGGGAGGACACGAGCAGTACTTC
TRBD2 TRBJ2-7 NA TRBV7-9 CASSSGGGLSLSSSYEQYF TGTGCCAGCAGCTCCGGGGGGGGACTGAGTCTTTCAAGCTCCTACGAGCAGTACTTC
TRBD2 TRBJ2-3 NA TRBV28 CASSSQGSGKGTQYF TGTGCCAGCAGTTCCCAAGGTAGCGGGAAAGGTACGCAGTATTTT
NA TRBJ2-5 few TRBV7-2 CASSLVGGGPGETQYF TGTGCCAGCAGCTTAGTGGGCGGAGGGCCAGGGGAGACCCAGTACTTC
TRBD1 TRBJ1-6 NA TRBV9 CASSVGTANSPLHF TGTGCCAGCAGCGTCGGGACAGCCAATTCACCCCTCCACTTT
TRBD1 TRBJ1-5 NA TRBV19 CASSWTGSNQPQHF TGTGCCAGTAGCTGGACAGGAAGCAATCAGCCCCAGCATTTT
TRBD2 TRBJ2-3 NA TRBV5-1 CASSLISSGIPSTDTQYF TGCGCCAGCAGCTTGATTTCTAGCGGGATCCCTAGCACAGATACGCAGTATTTT
NA TRBJ1-1 NA TRBV12-3/TRBV12-4 CASIAGEGTEAFF TGTGCCAGCATCGCTGGGGAGGGAACTGAAGCTTTCTTT
NA TRBJ1-3 NA TRBV7-2 CASSFSEGRNTIYF TGTGCCAGCAGCTTTAGCGAGGGTCGAAACACCATATATTTT
NA TRBJ1-2 NA TRBV4-3 CASSQDTGHQLANYGYTF TGCGCCAGCAGCCAAGATACGGGACACCAATTAGCTAACTATGGCTACACCTTC
TRBD2 TRBJ2-3 NA TRBV9 CASRSGSFGDTQYF TGTGCCAGCAGGAGCGGGAGTTTCGGAGATACGCAGTATTTT
NA TRBJ2-4 once TRBV7-2 CASSLVALGNIQYF TGTGCCAGCAGCTTAGTAGCTCTAGGAAACATTCAGTACTTC
NA TRBJ1-4 NA TRBV11-2 CASGGGLNEKLFF TGTGCCAGCGGGGGGGGGCTTAATGAAAAACTGTTTTTT
TRBD2 TRBJ2-1 NA TRBV27 CASSSTGLAHSYNEQFF TGTGCCAGCAGTTCGACAGGACTAGCACATTCCTACAATGAGCAGTTCTTC
NA TRBJ2-1 NA TRBV24-1 CATSDSIGTETHYNEQFF TGTGCCACCAGTGATTCCATAGGTACAGAAACACACTACAATGAGCAGTTCTTC
NA TRBJ2-3 NA TRBV7-2 CASSGPTDTQYF TGTGCCAGCAGCGGGCCCACAGATACGCAGTATTTT
NA TRBJ1-1 NA TRBV18 CASSINSRRDTEAFF TGTGCCAGCTCAATTAACTCTCGACGGGACACTGAAGCTTTCTTT
NA TRBJ2-1 few TRBV5-6 CASSPGGGSRYNEQFF TGTGCCAGCAGCCCCGGGGGCGGGAGCCGTTACAATGAGCAGTTCTTC
NA TRBJ2-7 NA TRBV30 CAWGGGIGAKISAKNYEQYF TGTGCCTGGGGGGGAGGAATAGGGGCCAAAATCTCGGCAAAAAACTACGAGCAGTACTTC
NA TRBJ1-4 NA TRBV3-1/TRBV3-2 CASSQNREDNEKLFF TGTGCCAGCAGCCAAAACCGGGAAGACAATGAAAAACTGTTTTTT
TRBD1 TRBJ1-2 NA TRBV6-1 CASCDRGERGYTF TGTGCCAGCTGTGACAGGGGGGAAAGGGGCTACACCTTC
TRBD1 TRBJ2-2 once TRBV5-4 CASSRGQGARTGELFF TGTGCCAGCAGCCGAGGGCAGGGGGCACGCACCGGGGAGCTGTTTTTT
NA TRBJ2-1 NA TRBV6-5 CASSYSRGYNEQFF TGTGCCAGCAGTTACTCTCGAGGGTACAATGAGCAGTTCTTC
NA TRBJ1-2 NA TRBV19 CASSQQGVYGYTF TGTGCCAGTAGTCAACAGGGCGTCTATGGCTACACCTTC
TRBD2 TRBJ2-7 NA TRBV28 CASRRLGGGYEQYF TGTGCCAGCAGACGACTTGGCGGGGGCTACGAGCAGTACTTC
NA TRBJ1-2 NA TRBV19 CASSIMPSNYGYTF TGTGCCAGTAGTATAATGCCGAGTAACTATGGCTACACCTTC
TRBD2 TRBJ2-2 NA TRBV4-2 CASRNSGRNTGELFF TGTGCCAGCAGGAACAGCGGGAGAAACACCGGGGAGCTGTTTTTT
NA TRBJ1-5 NA TRBV11-1 CASSFERGKRNQPQHF TGTGCCAGCAGCTTTGAGCGGGGGAAGCGCAATCAGCCCCAGCATTTT
NA TRBJ2-6 NA TRBV7-2 CASSDRASGANVLTF TGTGCCAGCAGCGATCGAGCCTCTGGGGCCAACGTCCTGACTTTC
NA TRBJ1-5 NA TRBV24-1 CATSEEYSNQPQHF TGTGCCACCAGTGAGGAGTATAGCAATCAGCCCCAGCATTTT
NA TRBJ1-6 NA TRBV5-5 CASKTTGTNSPLHF TGTGCCAGCAAGACGACAGGTACAAATTCACCCCTCCACTTT
NA TRBJ2-1 NA TRBV29-1 CSSEGGGNEQFF TGCAGCTCCGAGGGAGGGGGCAATGAGCAGTTCTTC
NA TRBJ2-1 NA TRBV5-1 CASSLAQNSYNEQFF TGCGCCAGCAGCTTGGCACAGAATTCCTACAATGAGCAGTTCTTC
TRBD2 TRBJ2-3 NA TRBV7-2 CASSISPLKAGGSTDTQYF TGTGCCAGCAGCATTAGCCCTTTAAAAGCGGGAGGGAGCACAGATACGCAGTATTTT
TRBD1 TRBJ2-5 once TRBV4-3 CASSLSGGWAETQYF TGCGCCAGCAGCCTCTCAGGGGGCTGGGCGGAGACCCAGTACTTC
TRBD2 TRBJ2-7 NA TRBV18 CASSPPGTSGAYEQYF TGTGCCAGCTCACCACCGGGAACTAGCGGGGCCTACGAGCAGTACTTC
NA TRBJ1-2 NA TRBV6-5 CASSWWRDSANYGYTF TGTGCCAGCAGTTGGTGGAGGGACTCTGCTAACTATGGCTACACCTTC
NA TRBJ1-3 NA TRBV3-1/TRBV3-2 CASSQHRTAGNTIYF TGTGCCAGCAGCCAACATAGGACAGCTGGAAACACCATATATTTT
NA TRBJ2-5 NA TRBV29-1 CSVDRGAGDRETQYF TGCAGCGTTGATCGGGGGGCAGGGGATAGGGAGACCCAGTACTTC
NA TRBJ2-2 NA TRBV5-1 CASSVGAVNTGELFF TGCGCCAGCAGCGTTGGGGCAGTGAACACCGGGGAGCTGTTTTTT
TRBD2 TRBJ2-7 NA TRBV7-6 CASSPRLAGGGYEQYF TGTGCCAGCAGCCCTCGACTAGCGGGAGGCGGCTACGAGCAGTACTTC